One sample yielded the 8 T cell receptor beta chains listed below, sequenced in a study of T cells in Graves' hyperthyroidism and ophthalmopathy. The investigators amplified TCR beta CDR3 regions from RNA transcripts. The primer set for the first-round RT-PCR of the TCR CDR3 was HTBI. TCRdb re-called the multiplex PCR reads with MiXCR, one entry per CDR3 protein. Altogether 550,000 to 600,000 distinct CDR3 sequences are present, approximately 14% being singletons, with the ten largest covering around 7%. The specimen sequenced was blood. These receptors were collected from a woman aged 18-29 years with Graves' ophthalmopathy.

Ten or more counts support this clonotype. V usage is TRBV20-1 and J usage is TRBJ2-1; D remains ambiguous. Deletions cut 2 bases from V and 2 bases from J, with 4 bases between. The CDR3 runs to 12 residues. Per the germline V gene, CDR1 is DFQATT and CDR2 is SNEGSKA (reference sequence). CDR3 sequence: CSARPAYNEQFF. CDR3 DNA sequence: TGCAGTGCTAGACCGGCCTACAATGAGCAGTTCTTC.

This clonotype occurred many times. The chain is built from TRBV28 and TRBJ1-1, with a weak D call TRBD1 (6 bases). Trimming stripped 5 bases from V and 4 bases from J, with 26 bases between. CDR3 length: 18 amino acids. Looked up from germline, CDR1 is MDHEN and CDR2 is SYDVKM. The CDR3 DNA follows: TGTGCCAGCAGTCCGGAGCCCGAGACAACAGGGATCGGCACTGAAGCTTTCTTT. It specifies CASSPEPETTGIGTEAFF.

This clonotype was counted many times. The chain has TRBV6-1 and TRBJ2-7; 7 nucleotides match TRBD1. The J segment lost 2 bases and the V segment lost 6 bases, leaving 4 bases of the junction unmatched. Germline V gives CDR1 MNHNS, CDR2 SASEGT. The CDR3 totals 13 residues. The CDR3 region is CASRYRGTYEQYF. CDR3 sequence (DNA): TGTGCCAGCAGATACAGGGGAACCTACGAGCAGTACTTC.

This clonotype was detected ten times or more. The chain couples TRBV27 to TRBJ1-2; 8 bases are shared with TRBD1. CDR1 and CDR2 from the germline V gene are MNHEY and SMNVEV (reference sequence). The CDR3 is 15 residues long. The V segment lost 5 bases and the J segment 6 bases; nucleotides outside the gene matches: 11. The CDR3 coding sequence is TGTGCCAGCAGTGCAATGGACAGGGCATTCGATGGCTACACCTTC. It yields the protein CASSAMDRAFDGYTF.

Comments on this clonotype: This may be a read error: a much more frequent sequence differs by one nucleotide. The V and J genes are TRBV5-5 and TRBJ1-1; D is uncertain. This CDR3 is built from 15 residues. Germline CDR1 reads SGHKS; CDR2 reads YYEKEE (reference sequence). The CDR3 DNA is TGTGCCAGCAACCTGAGGAGATTCTTGAACACTAAAGCTTTCTTT. Residues: CASNLRRFLNTKAFF.

This clonotype appeared many times. V is TRBV3-1 and J is TRBJ2-1; D is unresolved. Germline V CDR1 and CDR2: LGHDT, YNNKEL (reference sequence). This CDR3 is built from 15 residues. The V and J ends lost 4 bases and 2 bases respectively, with 12 bases between them. The CDR3 DNA reads as TGTGCCAGCAGCCCCTCCCCCGCGGCCTACAATGAGCAGTTCTTC. Residues: CASSPSPAAYNEQFF.

This clonotype was seen a few times. The rearrangement joins TRBV27 to TRBJ1-6, with D perhaps TRBD1 (5 bases). CDR1 and CDR2 from the germline V gene are MNHEY and SMNVEV (reference sequence). CDR3 length: 17 residues. With 2 bases removed from V and 0 bases from J, the gap between germline ends came to 11 bases. The CDR3 DNA reads TGTGCCAGCAGTTTAGAGTACAGGCCCTCCTATAATTCACCCCTCCACTTT. Residues: CASSLEYRPSYNSPLHF.

This chain connects TRBV11-3 to TRBJ1-4, with 7 bases fitting TRBD1. Germline CDR1 SGHNT, CDR2 YENEEA. Germline trimming cut 5 bases from V and 7 bases from J; bases unmatched to any gene: 13. This CDR3 comprises 16 residues. The CDR3 protein is CASSPTGIGLSEKLFF. The CDR3 DNA reads as TGTGCCAGCAGCCCGACAGGGATCGGGCTAAGTGAAAAACTGTTTTTT.